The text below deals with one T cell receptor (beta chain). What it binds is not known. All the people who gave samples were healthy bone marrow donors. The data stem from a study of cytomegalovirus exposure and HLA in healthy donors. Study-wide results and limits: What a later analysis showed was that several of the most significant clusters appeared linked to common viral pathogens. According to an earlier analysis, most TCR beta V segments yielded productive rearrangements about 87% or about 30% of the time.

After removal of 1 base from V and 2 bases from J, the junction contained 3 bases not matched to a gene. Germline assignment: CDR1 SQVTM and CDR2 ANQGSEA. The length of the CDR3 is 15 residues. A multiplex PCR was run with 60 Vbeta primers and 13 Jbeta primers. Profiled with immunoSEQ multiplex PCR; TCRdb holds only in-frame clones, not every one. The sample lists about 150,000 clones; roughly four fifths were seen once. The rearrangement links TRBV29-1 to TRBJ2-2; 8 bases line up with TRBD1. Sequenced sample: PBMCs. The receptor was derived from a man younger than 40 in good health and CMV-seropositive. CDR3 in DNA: TGCAGCGTTGAAGTTGGACAGGGAAACACCGGGGAGCTGTTTTTT. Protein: CSVEVGQGNTGELFF.